This T cell receptor (beta chain) was identified during a study of cytotoxic CD8 clonotypes in ibrutinib-treated CLL. Study-level information: Researchers reported ten to twelve relapsed/refractory and over 14 treatment-naive patients, roughly 17 of them IGHV unmutated. General study results and limits: Investigators sampled sustained-remission and progressing patients at differing times.

J was trimmed by 5 bases and V by 7 bases; bases with no gene match: 5. The CDR3 has 15 residues. Germline loops: CDR1 MNHNS, CDR2 SASEGT. On this clone: Its antigen is still unknown.

Generated by immunoSEQ multiplex PCR, the TCRdb table keeps only in-frame clones and is missing some. The sample contains over 100,000 clones, about 50% of which appear only once. The rearrangement joins TRBV6-1 to TRBJ2-3; 14 bases are shared with TRBD2. The sequencing here drew on PBMCs, taken after 24 months of ibrutinib treatment. The source of this sequence is a human donor with chronic lymphocytic leukemia. The CDR3 here is CASKGTSGGGDTQYF. Here the CDR3 DNA reads TGTGCCAGCAAGGGGACTAGCGGGGGTGGAGATACGCAGTATTTT.